This T cell receptor (beta chain) is from a study of blood T cell repertoires in COVID-19. Study-wide context: From the United States, Italy and Spain came samples of acute and convalescent COVID-19. PBMCs, B-cell-depleted T cells, or T cells provided the cDNA or gDNA that made up the material.

Profiled with immunoSEQ multiplex PCR; TCRdb holds only in-frame clones, not every one. This sample has 130,000 or so clones; 80% occur once, and the top ten carry 16%. With 2 bases removed from V and 9 bases from J, the gap between germline ends came to 5 bases. The CDR3 consists of 10 residues. Germline-derived CDR1 and CDR2 are GTSNPN and SVGIG (reference sequence). The receptor was derived from a man aged 60 to 75 with active or convalescent COVID-19. The source material was peripheral blood. The chain has TRBV30 and TRBJ2-1; D gene ambiguous. CDR3 amino acids: CAWSSSEQFF. The CDR3 DNA sequence: TGTGCCTGGAGTTCGAGTGAGCAGTTCTTC.